This T cell receptor (beta chain) appears in the sequencing data of a study of blood T cell repertoires in COVID-19. Study at large: Sites across the United States, Italy and Spain contributed samples from acute and convalescent COVID-19.

As handled by the study authors: Quantification of nucleated cells was approximated via reference gene primer amplification. Here immunoSEQ multiplex PCR was the method, and the copy in TCRdb shows in-frame clones only, minus some. V and J calls and clone size come straight from that table; D and trimming were deduced from the DNA. The table has 220,000 or so clones, about 90% seen once; the top ten hold roughly 14%. This study enrolled people aged about 18 to 100 from about two dozen US geographic areas. The CDR3 is 15 amino acids. The ends lost 2 bases at V and 5 bases at J; junction bases unmatched: 8. The germline V gene encodes CDR1 SGHTA and CDR2 FQGTGA.

The chain joins TRBV7-3 to TRBJ2-7, with 8 bases identical to TRBD2. This clonotype originated in a woman aged 45-59 years with acute COVID-19. Sequencing input: PBMCs or T cells enriched from blood (not recorded which). CDR3 nucleotide sequence: TGTGCCAGCAGCTTAGTCTCCAGCGGGAGCCACGAGCAGTACTTC. It yields the protein CASSLVSSGSHEQYF.